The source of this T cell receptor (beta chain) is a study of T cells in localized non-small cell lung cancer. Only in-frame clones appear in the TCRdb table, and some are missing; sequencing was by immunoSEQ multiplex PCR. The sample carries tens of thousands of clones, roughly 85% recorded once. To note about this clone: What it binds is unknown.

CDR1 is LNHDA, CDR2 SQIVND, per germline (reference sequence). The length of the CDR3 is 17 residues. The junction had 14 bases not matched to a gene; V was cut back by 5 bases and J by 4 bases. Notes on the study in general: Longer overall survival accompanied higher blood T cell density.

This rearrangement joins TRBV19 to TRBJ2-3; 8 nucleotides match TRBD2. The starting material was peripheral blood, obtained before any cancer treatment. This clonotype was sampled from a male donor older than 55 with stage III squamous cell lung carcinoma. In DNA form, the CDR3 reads TGTGCCAGTAGTGTGGGGGTAGCGGGGCGGGGACCAGATACGCAGTATTTT. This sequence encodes CASSVGVAGRGPDTQYF.